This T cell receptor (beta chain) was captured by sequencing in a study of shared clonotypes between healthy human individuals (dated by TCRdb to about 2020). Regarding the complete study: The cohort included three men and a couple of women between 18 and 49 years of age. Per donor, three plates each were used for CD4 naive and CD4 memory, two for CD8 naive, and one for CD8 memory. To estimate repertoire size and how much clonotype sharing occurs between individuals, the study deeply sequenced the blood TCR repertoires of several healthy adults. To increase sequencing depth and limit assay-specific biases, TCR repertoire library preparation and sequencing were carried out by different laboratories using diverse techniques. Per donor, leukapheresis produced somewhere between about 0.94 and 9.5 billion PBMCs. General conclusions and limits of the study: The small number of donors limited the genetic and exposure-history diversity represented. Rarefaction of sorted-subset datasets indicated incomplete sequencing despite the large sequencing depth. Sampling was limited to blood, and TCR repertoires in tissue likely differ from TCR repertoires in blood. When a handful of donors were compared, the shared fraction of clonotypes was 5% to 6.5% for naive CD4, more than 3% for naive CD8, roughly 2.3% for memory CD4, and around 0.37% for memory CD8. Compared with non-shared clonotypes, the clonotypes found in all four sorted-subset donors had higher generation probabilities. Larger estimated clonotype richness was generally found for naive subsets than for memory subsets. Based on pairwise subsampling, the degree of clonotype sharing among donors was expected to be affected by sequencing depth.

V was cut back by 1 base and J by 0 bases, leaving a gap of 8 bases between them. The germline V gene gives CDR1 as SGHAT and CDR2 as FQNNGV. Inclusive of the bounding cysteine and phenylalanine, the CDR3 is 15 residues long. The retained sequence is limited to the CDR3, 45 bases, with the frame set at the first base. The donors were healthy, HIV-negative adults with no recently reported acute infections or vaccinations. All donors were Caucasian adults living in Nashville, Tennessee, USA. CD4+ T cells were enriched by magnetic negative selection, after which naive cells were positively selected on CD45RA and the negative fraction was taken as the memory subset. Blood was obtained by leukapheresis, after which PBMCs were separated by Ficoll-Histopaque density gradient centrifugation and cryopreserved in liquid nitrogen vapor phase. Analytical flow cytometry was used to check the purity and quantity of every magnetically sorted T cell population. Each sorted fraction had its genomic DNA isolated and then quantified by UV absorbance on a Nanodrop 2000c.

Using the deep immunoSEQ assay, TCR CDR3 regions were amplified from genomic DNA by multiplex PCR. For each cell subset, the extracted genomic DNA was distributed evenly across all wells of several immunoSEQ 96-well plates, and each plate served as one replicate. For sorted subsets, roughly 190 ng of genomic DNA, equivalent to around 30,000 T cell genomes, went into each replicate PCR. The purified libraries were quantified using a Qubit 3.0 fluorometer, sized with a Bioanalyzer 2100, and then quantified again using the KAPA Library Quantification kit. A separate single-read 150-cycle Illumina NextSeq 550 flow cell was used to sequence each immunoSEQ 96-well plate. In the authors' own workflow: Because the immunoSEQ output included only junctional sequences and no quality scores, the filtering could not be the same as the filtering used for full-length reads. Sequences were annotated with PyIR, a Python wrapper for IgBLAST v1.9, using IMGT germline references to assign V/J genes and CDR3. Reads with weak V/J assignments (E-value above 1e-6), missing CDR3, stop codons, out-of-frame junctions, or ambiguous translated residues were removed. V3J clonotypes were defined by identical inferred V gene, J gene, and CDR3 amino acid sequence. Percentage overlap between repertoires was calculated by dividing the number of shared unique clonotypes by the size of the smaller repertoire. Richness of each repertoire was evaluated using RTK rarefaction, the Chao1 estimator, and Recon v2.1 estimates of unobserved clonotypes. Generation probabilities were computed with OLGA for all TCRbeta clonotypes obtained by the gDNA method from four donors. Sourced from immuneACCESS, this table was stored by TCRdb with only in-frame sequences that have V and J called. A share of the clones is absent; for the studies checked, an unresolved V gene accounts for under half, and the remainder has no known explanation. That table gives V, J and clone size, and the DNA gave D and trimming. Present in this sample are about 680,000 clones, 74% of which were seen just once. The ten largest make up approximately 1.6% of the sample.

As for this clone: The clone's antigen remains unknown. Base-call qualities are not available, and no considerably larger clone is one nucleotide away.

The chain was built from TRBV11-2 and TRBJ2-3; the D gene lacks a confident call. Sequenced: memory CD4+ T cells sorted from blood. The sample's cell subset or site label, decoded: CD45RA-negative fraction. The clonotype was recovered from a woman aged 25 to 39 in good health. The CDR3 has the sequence CASSLVPSSTDTQYF. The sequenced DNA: TGTGCCAGCAGCTTAGTGCCATCCAGCACAGATACGCAGTATTTT. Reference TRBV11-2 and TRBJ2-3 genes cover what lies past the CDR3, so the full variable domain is EAGVAQSPRYKIIEKRQSVAFWCNPISGHATLYWYQQILGQGPKLLIQFQNNGVVDDSQLPKDRFSAERLKGVDSTLKIQPAKLEDSAVYLCASSLVPSSTDTQYFGPGTRLTVL.